A selection of T cell receptor beta chains follows, all from one sample in a study of cytomegalovirus exposure and HLA in healthy donors. Profiled with immunoSEQ multiplex PCR; TCRdb holds only in-frame clones, not every one. This table has 95,000 to 150,000 clones, roughly 71% appearing once. Sequenced material: PBMCs. The source of these receptors is a woman aged 40 to 50 in good health and CMV-seropositive. Each CDR3 is given with its conserved first and last residue. D genes are given only for firm matches. Size is omitted from some rows. Given values are once, few, many or a class for expanded clones.

v_call,j_call,clone_size,d_call,cdr3_aa,cdr3_nt
TRBV7-9,TRBJ2-1,.,TRBD2,CASSAAGSSYNEQFF,TGTGCCAGCAGCGCAGCGGGAAGCTCCTACAATGAGCAGTTCTTC
TRBV30,TRBJ2-5,.,TRBD2,CAWHRGGGKTQYF,TGTGCCTGGCATCGGGGGGGCGGAAAGACCCAGTACTTC
TRBV5-1,TRBJ2-5,.,.,CASSQSGGQETQYF,TGCGCCAGCAGCCAATCAGGGGGGCAAGAGACCCAGTACTTC
TRBV2,TRBJ1-5,.,.,CASSDTGEDQPQHF,TGTGCCAGCAGTGATACGGGAGAGGATCAGCCCCAGCATTTT
TRBV4-3,TRBJ1-2,.,.,CASSQDRVIDGYTF,TGCGCCAGCAGCCAAGATCGAGTGATAGATGGCTACACCTTC
TRBV19,TRBJ1-5,few,.,CASSRGEANSNQPQHF,TGTGCCAGTAGTAGGGGGGAAGCTAATAGCAATCAGCCCCAGCATTTT
TRBV5-1,TRBJ2-3,.,TRBD2,CASSLASGTSGRTDTQYF,TGCGCCAGCAGCTTGGCCTCCGGGACTAGCGGGCGCACAGATACGCAGTATTTT
TRBV29-1,TRBJ2-7,.,.,CSVGAGVPYEQYF,TGCAGCGTTGGGGCAGGGGTTCCCTACGAGCAGTACTTC
TRBV10-3,TRBJ2-3,.,TRBD2,CATKGTNTDTQYF,TGTGCCACCAAGGGGACTAACACAGATACGCAGTATTTT
TRBV12-5,TRBJ2-5,.,TRBD2,CASGLWLAGEEYF,TGTGCTAGTGGTTTGTGGCTAGCGGGGGAGGAGTACTTC
TRBV30,TRBJ1-5,.,.,CAWSGGTYSNQPQHF,TGTGCCTGGAGTGGGGGCACCTATAGCAATCAGCCCCAGCATTTT
TRBV28,TRBJ2-7,.,.,CASSYPGQSPEQYF,TGTGCCAGCAGTTATCCGGGACAAAGTCCCGAGCAGTACTTC
TRBV19,TRBJ2-7,.,TRBD1,CASSNPRQGSYEQYF,TGTGCCAGTAGTAATCCGAGACAGGGTTCCTACGAGCAGTACTTC
TRBV21-1,TRBJ1-1,.,.,CASSARTPRSTEAFF,TGTGCCAGCAGCGCCCGGACACCCCGGAGCACTGAAGCTTTCTTT
TRBV2,TRBJ1-2,once,TRBD1,CASRLTDRGHFYTF,TGTGCCAGCAGATTAACGGACAGGGGACACTTCTACACCTTC
TRBV7-2,TRBJ1-5,.,.,CASSLALNQPQHF,TGTGCCAGCAGCTTAGCCCTTAATCAGCCCCAGCATTTT
TRBV7-8,TRBJ1-1,.,.,CASSLSLRADTEAFF,TGTGCCAGCAGCTTATCGTTGAGGGCCGACACTGAAGCTTTCTTT
TRBV27,TRBJ1-2,.,.,CASSLVPPGRSYTF,TGTGCCAGCAGTTTGGTGCCCCCAGGGAGGAGCTACACCTTC
TRBV29-1,TRBJ1-6,.,.,CSVDVGDNSPLHF,TGCAGCGTTGATGTCGGGGATAATTCACCCCTCCACTTT
TRBV27,TRBJ1-2,.,.,CASSLVVRGSNYGYTF,TGTGCCAGCAGTTTAGTGGTCAGGGGCTCTAACTATGGCTACACCTTC
TRBV2,TRBJ1-1,.,.,CARVEPRDNTEAFF,TGTGCCCGAGTGGAGCCCAGGGATAACACTGAAGCTTTCTTT
TRBV7-2,TRBJ2-1,.,TRBD2,CASSQTSGVTEQFF,TGTGCCAGCAGTCAAACTAGCGGGGTAACGGAGCAGTTCTTC
TRBV7-9,TRBJ2-7,.,.,CASSADWSYEQYF,TGTGCCAGCAGCGCGGACTGGTCCTACGAGCAGTACTTC
TRBV27,TRBJ2-1,.,.,CASSPFWRLLWSTENYNEQFF,TGTGCCAGCAGTCCATTCTGGCGGCTCCTATGGTCGACAGAAAACTACAATGAGCAGTTCTTC
TRBV6-1,TRBJ2-4,.,.,CASSEPGVAKNIQYF,TGTGCCAGCAGTGAACCGGGAGTAGCCAAAAACATTCAGTACTTC
TRBV2,TRBJ2-1,.,TRBD2,CASRGRGIYNEQFF,TGTGCCAGCAGGGGGCGGGGGATCTACAATGAGCAGTTCTTC
TRBV30,TRBJ2-5,.,TRBD2,CAWSVVAGEGETQYF,TGTGCCTGGAGTGTAGTGGCGGGGGAAGGAGAGACCCAGTACTTC
TRBV2,TRBJ1-1,few,.,CASSVRQFLNTEAFF,TGTGCCAGCAGTGTGCGGCAGTTCTTGAACACTGAAGCTTTCTTT
TRBV4-3,TRBJ2-7,few,TRBD2,CASSPFSGGGYEQYF,TGCGCCAGCAGCCCGTTTAGCGGGGGAGGCTACGAGCAGTACTTC
TRBV7-9,TRBJ2-1,.,TRBD1,CASSSYRGSSYNEQFF,TGTGCCAGCAGCTCCTACAGGGGGTCCTCCTACAATGAGCAGTTCTTC
TRBV6-5,TRBJ1-4,few,.,CASSYSTRIPNEKLFF,TGTGCCAGCAGTTACTCGACCAGGATCCCTAATGAAAAACTGTTTTTT
TRBV27,TRBJ1-6,few,.,CASSLWGGGGSPLHF,TGTGCCAGCAGTTTATGGGGGGGAGGCGGATCACCCCTCCACTTT
TRBV7-2,TRBJ1-6,once,.,CASSPVGGAASPLHF,TGTGCCAGCAGCCCCGTAGGGGGGGCGGCTTCACCCCTCCACTTT
TRBV7-9,TRBJ2-7,.,.,CASSLTPLFTKADEQYF,TGTGCCAGCAGCCTAACCCCCCTCTTTACTAAAGCTGACGAGCAGTACTTC
TRBV27,TRBJ1-5,.,.,CASSFGGNQPQHF,TGTGCCAGCAGTTTCGGGGGAAATCAGCCCCAGCATTTT
TRBV29-1,TRBJ2-1,.,.,CSVEARENNEQFF,TGCAGCGTTGAAGCCCGAGAAAACAATGAGCAGTTCTTC
TRBV29-1,TRBJ2-7,.,.,CSVEDSQGNYEQYF,TGCAGCGTTGAAGACAGTCAGGGAAACTACGAGCAGTACTTC
TRBV28,TRBJ2-7,once,TRBD1,CASSFGGQGHEQYF,TGTGCCAGCAGTTTCGGGGGACAGGGACACGAGCAGTACTTC